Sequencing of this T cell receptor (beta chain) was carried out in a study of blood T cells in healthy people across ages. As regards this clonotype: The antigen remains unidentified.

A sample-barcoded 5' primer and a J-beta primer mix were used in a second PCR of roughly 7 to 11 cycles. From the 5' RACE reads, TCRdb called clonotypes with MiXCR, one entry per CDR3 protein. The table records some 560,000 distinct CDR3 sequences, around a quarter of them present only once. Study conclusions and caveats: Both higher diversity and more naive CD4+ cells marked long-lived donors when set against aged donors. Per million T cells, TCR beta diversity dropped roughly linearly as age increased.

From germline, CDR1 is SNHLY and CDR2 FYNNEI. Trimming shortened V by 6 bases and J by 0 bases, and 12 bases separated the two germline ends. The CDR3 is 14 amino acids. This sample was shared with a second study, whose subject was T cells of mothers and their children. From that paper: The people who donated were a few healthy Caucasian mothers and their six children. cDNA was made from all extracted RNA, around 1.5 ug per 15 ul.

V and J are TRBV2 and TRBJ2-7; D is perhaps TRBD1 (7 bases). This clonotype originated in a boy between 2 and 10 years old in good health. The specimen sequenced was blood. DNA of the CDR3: TGTGCCAGCAGGCGGGACAGAAGCTCCTACGAGCAGTACTTC. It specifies CASRRDRSSYEQYF. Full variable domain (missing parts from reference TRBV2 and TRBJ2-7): EPEVTQTPSHQVTQMGQEVILRCVPISNHLYFYWYRQILGQKVEFLVSFYNNEISEKSEIFDDQFSVERPDGSNFTLKIRSTKLEDSAMYFCASRRDRSSYEQYFGPGTRLTVT.